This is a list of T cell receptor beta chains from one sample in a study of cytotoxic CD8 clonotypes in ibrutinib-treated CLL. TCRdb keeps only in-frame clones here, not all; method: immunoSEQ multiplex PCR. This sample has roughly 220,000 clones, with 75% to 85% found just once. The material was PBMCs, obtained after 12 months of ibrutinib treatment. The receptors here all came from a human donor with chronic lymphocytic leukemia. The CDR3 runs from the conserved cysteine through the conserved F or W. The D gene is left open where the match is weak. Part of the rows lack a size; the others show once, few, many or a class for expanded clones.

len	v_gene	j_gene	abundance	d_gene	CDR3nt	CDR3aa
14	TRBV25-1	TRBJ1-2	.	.	TGTGCCAGCAGTGAACCCCTTACATCCTATGGCTACACCTTC	CASSEPLTSYGYTF
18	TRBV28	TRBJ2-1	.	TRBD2	TGTGCCAGCATCCCCACCTGGGCTAGCGGGAGTTTGGTGAATGAGCAGTTCTTC	CASIPTWASGSLVNEQFF
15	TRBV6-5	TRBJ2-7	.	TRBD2	TGTGCCAGCAGTTACCAAGCGGGGGTATCCTACGAGCAGTACTTC	CASSYQAGVSYEQYF
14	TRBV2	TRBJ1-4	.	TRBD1	TGTGCCAGCAGGGAAGACAGGGGAGGTGAAAAACTGTTTTTT	CASREDRGGEKLFF
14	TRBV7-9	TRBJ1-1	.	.	TGTGCCAGCAGTTTGGGGGCAGGGAACACTGAAGCTTTCTTT	CASSLGAGNTEAFF
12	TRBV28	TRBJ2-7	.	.	TGTGCCAGCAGTTCCTCGCTGGGGGAGCAGTACTTC	CASSSSLGEQYF
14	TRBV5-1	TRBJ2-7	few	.	TGCGCCAGCAGCTTGACAGGGCTGATCTACGAGCAGTACTTC	CASSLTGLIYEQYF
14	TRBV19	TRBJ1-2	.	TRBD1	TGTGCCAGTAGTATGAGAGGGGGCGACTATGGCTACACCTTC	CASSMRGGDYGYTF
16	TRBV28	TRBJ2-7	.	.	TGTGCCAGCAGTCCGCACTCTCAGGGGATCAGCAGCGAGCAGTACTTC	CASSPHSQGISSEQYF
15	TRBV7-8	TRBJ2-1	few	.	TGTGCCAGCAGCTTAAGGGTGGGGGTACGCAATGAGCAGTTCTTC	CASSLRVGVRNEQFF
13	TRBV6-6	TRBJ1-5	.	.	TGTGCCAGCATGGGGGAGGCCAATCAGCCCCAGCATTTT	CASMGEANQPQHF
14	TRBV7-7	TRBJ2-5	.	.	TGTGCTAGCAGCTTGGGGGGGGCGATGGAGACCCAGTACTTC	CASSLGGAMETQYF
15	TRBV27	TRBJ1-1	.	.	TGTGCCAGCAGTTTACTAGGGGGAAAGAACACTGAAGCTTTCTTT	CASSLLGGKNTEAFF
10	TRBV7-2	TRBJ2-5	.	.	TGTGCCAGCAGCTTCAGGACCCAGTACTTC	CASSFRTQYF
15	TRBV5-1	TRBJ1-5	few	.	TGCGCCAGCAGCTTATATCCGGGACAAAATCAGCCCCAGCATTTT	CASSLYPGQNQPQHF
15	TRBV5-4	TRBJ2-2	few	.	TGTGCCAGCAGCCCCTCGTGGGGATACACCGGGGAGCTGTTTTTT	CASSPSWGYTGELFF
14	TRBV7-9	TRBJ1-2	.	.	TGTGCCAGCAGCTTAGATTCGACCTACTATGGCTACACCTTC	CASSLDSTYYGYTF
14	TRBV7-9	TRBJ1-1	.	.	TGTGCCAGCAGCTTAGCGAAGGGTGGGACTGAAGCTTTCTTT	CASSLAKGGTEAFF
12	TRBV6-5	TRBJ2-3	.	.	TGTGCCAGCAGTTCTAGCGCAGATACGCAGTATTTT	CASSSSADTQYF
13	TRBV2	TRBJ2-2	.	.	TGTGCCAGCAGTTATAGCCACACCGGGGAGCTGTTTTTT	CASSYSHTGELFF
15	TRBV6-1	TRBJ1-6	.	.	TGTGCCAGCAGTGGGTGGTTGCAGGAAAATTCACCCCTCCACTTT	CASSGWLQENSPLHF
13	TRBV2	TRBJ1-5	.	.	TGTGCCAGCGGGGTGGGGGGCAATCAGCCCCAGCATTTT	CASGVGGNQPQHF
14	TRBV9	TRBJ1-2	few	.	TGTGCCAGCAGCGCGGCGGGGGCAAACTATGGCTACACCTTC	CASSAAGANYGYTF
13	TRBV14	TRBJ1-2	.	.	TGTGCCAGCAGCCAAGCTAAGGTTTTTGGCTACACCTTC	CASSQAKVFGYTF
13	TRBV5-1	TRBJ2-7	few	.	TGCGCCAGCAGCAGGGAGGCTACCTACGAGCAGTACTTC	CASSREATYEQYF
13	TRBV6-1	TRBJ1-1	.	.	TGTGCCAGCAGGGGCCTCATGAACACTGAAGCTTTCTTT	CASRGLMNTEAFF
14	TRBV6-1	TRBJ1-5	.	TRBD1	TGTGCCAGCAGCGGACAGGGCTACAATCAGCCCCAGCATTTT	CASSGQGYNQPQHF
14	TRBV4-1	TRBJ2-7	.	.	TGCGCCAGCAGCCCCTGGACAGCGTCCTACGAGCAGTACTTC	CASSPWTASYEQYF
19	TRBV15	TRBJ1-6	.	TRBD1	TGTGCCACCAGCACCCTGGGGACAGGGGAGGGCCCGGTTTATTCACCCCTCCACTTT	CATSTLGTGEGPVYSPLHF
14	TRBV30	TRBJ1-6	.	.	TGTGCCTGGAGCCAGGTTGCCTATAATTCACCCCTCCACTTT	CAWSQVAYNSPLHF
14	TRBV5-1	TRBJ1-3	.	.	TGCGCCAGCGGGGACACGGCGGATGGAAACACCATATATTTT	CASGDTADGNTIYF
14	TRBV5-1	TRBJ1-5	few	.	TGCGCCAGCAGCACTGGGGACCGCGATCAGCCCCAGCATTTT	CASSTGDRDQPQHF
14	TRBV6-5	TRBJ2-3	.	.	TGTGCCAGCAGTCTTCAGGGTTACACAGATACGCAGTATTTT	CASSLQGYTDTQYF
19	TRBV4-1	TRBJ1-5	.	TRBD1	TGCGCCAGCAGCCAAGATCTGGGACAGGGGAGAGGGTACAATCAGCCCCAGCATTTT	CASSQDLGQGRGYNQPQHF
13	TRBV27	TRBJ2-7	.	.	TGTGCCAGCAGTTCCTCCCTTTCCTACGAGCAGTACTTC	CASSSSLSYEQYF
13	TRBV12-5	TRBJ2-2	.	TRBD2	TGTGCCTCCACGGGGGGAAACACCGGGGAGCTGTTTTTT	CASTGGNTGELFF
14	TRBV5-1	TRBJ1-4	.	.	TGCGCCAGCAGTATGGGGGGACCTAATGAAAAACTGTTTTTT	CASSMGGPNEKLFF
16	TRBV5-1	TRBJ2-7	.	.	TGCGCCAGCAGCTCAGCCGCCGGGACGGTTCCTTGGGAGCAGTACTTC	CASSSAAGTVPWEQYF